The 26 T cell receptor beta chains below were found in one sample sequenced in a study of cytomegalovirus exposure and HLA in healthy donors. Both 60 Vbeta primers and 13 Jbeta primers went into the PCR. Assay used: immunoSEQ multiplex PCR; TCRdb lists only in-frame clones, some missing. The data hold 110,000 or so clones, with over 65% observed a single time. Sequenced input: PBMCs. The receptors shown here come from a woman aged 40-49 years in good health and CMV-seropositive.

V usage is TRBV18 and J usage is TRBJ1-1; 7 bases are shared with TRBD1. The CDR3 consists of 15 residues. J gave up 2 bases and V 3 bases, and 6 bases lay outside the gene matches. Germline-derived CDR1 and CDR2 are KGHSH and LQKENI. The DNA for the CDR3 is TGTGCCAGCTCACCCAACAGGGGAGGTAACACTGAAGCTTTCTTT. It encodes CASSPNRGGNTEAFF.

This clone turned up a few times. The chain is built from TRBV2 and TRBJ1-1; a weak D match, TRBD1 (6 bases). The CDR3 contains 14 residues. V dropped 6 bases and J dropped 1 base, with 12 bases sitting between them. CDR1 and CDR2 (germline): SNHLY, FYNNEI. The CDR3 region is CASRIDRPNTEAFF. Here the CDR3 DNA reads TGTGCCAGCAGGATTGACAGGCCGAACACTGAAGCTTTCTTT. Using reference TRBV2 and TRBJ1-1 for the parts outside the CDR3, the full variable domain is EPEVTQTPSHQVTQMGQEVILRCVPISNHLYFYWYRQILGQKVEFLVSFYNNEISEKSEIFDDQFSVERPDGSNFTLKIRSTKLEDSAMYFCASRIDRPNTEAFFGQGTRLTVV.

The gene calls are TRBV5-1 and TRBJ2-5; TRBD1 matches at 7 bases. This CDR3 region has 16 residues. J gave up 0 bases and V 4 bases, and 9 bases lay outside the gene matches. Per the germline V gene, CDR1 is SGHRS and CDR2 is YFSETQ. CDR3 DNA: TGCGCCAGCAGCCCCGGACAGGTCCCGTACCAAGAGACCCAGTACTTC. It specifies CASSPGQVPYQETQYF.

V is TRBV7-9 and J is TRBJ2-7; D may be TRBD1 (6 bases). The germline CDR1 and CDR2 sequences are SEHNR and FQNEAQ (reference sequence). Trimming pared 2 bases from V and 5 bases from J, leaving 13 bases between. This CDR3 is built from 14 residues. CDR3 protein: CASSLQGGSDEQYF. CDR3 sequence (DNA): TGTGCCAGCAGCTTACAAGGGGGTAGCGACGAGCAGTACTTC.

This chain joins TRBV28 and TRBJ1-2, with D tentatively TRBD1 (6 bases). V lost 4 bases, J lost 7 bases, and 19 bases lay in between. There are 15 residues in the CDR3. Germline CDR1 MDHEN, CDR2 SYDVKM. CDR3 coding DNA: TGTGCCAGCAGTTCAACCGGGACACCCGGGTCTGGCTACACCTTC. It yields the protein CASSSTGTPGSGYTF.

The genes are TRBV5-1 and TRBJ2-5, with 11 nucleotides matching TRBD2. Germline V gene sequence: CDR1 SGHRS, CDR2 YFSETQ. With V trimmed by 2 bases and J by 2 bases, 2 bases remained unmatched. The CDR3 covers 15 residues. As DNA, the CDR3 is TGCGCCAGCAGCTTACTAGCGGGGGCACAAGAGACCCAGTACTTC. Translating it yields CASSLLAGAQETQYF.

This clone was seen just once. The chain uses TRBV9 and TRBJ2-3; 8 bases are a match to TRBD2. This CDR3 has 17 residues. After removal of 0 bases from V and 0 bases from J, the junction contained 6 bases not matched to a gene. Germline V gives CDR1 SGDLS, CDR2 YYNGEE. CDR3 nucleotides: TGTGCCAGCAGCGTAGATGGCCGGGAGGGGAGCACAGATACGCAGTATTTT. Protein product: CASSVDGREGSTDTQYF.

The rearrangement joins TRBV9 to TRBJ1-2; TRBD1 matches 8 bases. Per germline, CDR1 SGDLS and CDR2 YYNGEE. With 0 bases clipped from V and 9 bases from J, the junction kept 13 bases outside the gene matches. The CDR3 is 16 residues long. CDR3 sequence reads: CASSVATRTGRRSYTF. Here the CDR3 DNA reads TGTGCCAGCAGCGTAGCTACGAGGACAGGGCGTAGGAGCTACACCTTC.

The chain uses TRBV6-1 and TRBJ1-2; TRBD1 matches 12 bases. The CDR3 runs 15 residues. Germline V gene lookup returns CDR1 MNHNS and CDR2 SASEGT. V was pared by 2 bases and J by 8 bases, with 6 bases of the junction left unmatched. This CDR3 reads CASSERGQGARGYTF. The CDR3, as DNA: TGTGCCAGCAGTGAAAGGGGACAGGGGGCTCGGGGCTACACCTTC.

The chain carries TRBV9 and TRBJ2-3; TRBD1 aligns across 9 bases. V gave up 1 base and J gave up 5 bases; unmatched junction bases: 20. CDR1 is SGDLS and CDR2 is YYNGEE in the germline V gene. The CDR3 spans 20 residues. DNA for the CDR3: TGTGCCAGCAGCGTACGGCCGGGACAGGGACACTTGCGGCCCCAAGATACGCAGTATTTT. It yields the protein CASSVRPGQGHLRPQDTQYF.

This clone was counted between two and nine times. The gene calls are TRBV30 and TRBJ1-6; D perhaps matches TRBD1 (5 bases). Germline V gene lookup returns CDR1 GTSNPN and CDR2 SVGIG (reference sequence). This CDR3 has 17 amino acids. V lost 6 bases and J lost 0, with 18 bases in between. This CDR3 reads CACQQDPSSSYNSPLHF. The CDR3, as DNA: TGTGCCTGTCAACAGGATCCTTCCAGCTCCTATAATTCACCCCTCCACTTT.

The chain has TRBV7-9 and TRBJ2-5, with a weak D call TRBD2 (6 bases). Germline V gives CDR1 SEHNR, CDR2 FQNEAQ (reference sequence). The CDR3 is made up of 15 amino acids. V was pared by 3 bases and J by 5 bases, with 16 bases between. The CDR3 nucleotides read TGTGCCAGCAGCTTTCCGAGGGGCGCGGGGGAGACCCAGTACTTC. It translates to CASSFPRGAGETQYF.

The rearrangement uses TRBV11-2 and TRBJ2-1; the match to TRBD1 covers 9 bases. V was clipped by 1 base and J by 8 bases; unmatched bases: 6. Germline V lookup: CDR1 SGHAT, CDR2 FQNNGV. The CDR3 length is 15 residues. CDR3 DNA: TGTGCCAGCAGCTTAGCGGACAGGGGAACTTATGAGCAGTTCTTC. Protein product: CASSLADRGTYEQFF.

A note on this clone: Compared with germline, one end of the junction differs, possibly owing to a read error. This sequence joins TRBV7-9 and TRBJ1-4; the match to TRBD1 covers 7 bases. Germline CDR1 and CDR2: SEHNR and FQNEAQ (reference sequence). The CDR3 is made up of 16 amino acids. CDR3 residues: CSSSLVRDRSYEKLFF. CDR3 DNA sequence: TGTTCCAGCAGCTTAGTCCGGGACAGATCTTATGAAAAACTGTTTTTT.

The chain has TRBV19 and TRBJ2-1; 16 bases map to TRBD2. CDR3 size: 16 residues. Germline CDR1 LNHDA, CDR2 SQIVND (reference sequence). J gave up 7 bases and V 4 bases, and 4 bases lay outside the gene matches. CDR3 region: CASSTGLAGGGNEQFF. CDR3 DNA sequence: TGTGCCAGTAGTACGGGACTAGCGGGAGGGGGAAATGAGCAGTTCTTC.

This rearrangement joins TRBV5-1 to TRBJ1-4; possible D gene TRBD1, 6 bases. The CDR3 extends over 16 amino acids. The V end lost 4 bases, the J end lost 0 bases, and 13 bases lay between the germline ends. Germline CDR1 SGHRS, CDR2 YFSETQ. The CDR3 is CASSPGQFATNEKLFF. The CDR3 region has the DNA TGCGCCAGCAGCCCCGGACAGTTCGCAACTAATGAAAAACTGTTTTTT.

This clone came up once. The chain employs TRBV30 and TRBJ2-7; D is uncertain. Trimming removed 0 bases from V and 3 bases from J, with 12 bases in between. This CDR3 has 14 residues. Germline CDR1 GTSNPN, CDR2 SVGIG (reference sequence). In nucleotides, the CDR3 is TGTGCCTGGAGTGTGCCGGCAGGTTACTACGAGCAGTACTTC. Translated, it gives CAWSVPAGYYEQYF.

The V gene is TRBV6-6, the J gene TRBJ2-1; a weak D match, TRBD2 (5 bases). Between the trimmed V and J ends, which lost 5 bases and 4 bases, there was a span of 18 bases. This CDR3 contains 16 residues. The germline V gene encodes CDR1 MNHNY and CDR2 SVGAGI (reference sequence). The CDR3 loop reads CASSHGLLLQYNEQFF. Here the CDR3 DNA reads TGTGCCAGCAGTCACGGACTGCTTCTTCAATACAATGAGCAGTTCTTC.

The chain joins TRBV5-1 to TRBJ2-3, with 14 bases aligning to TRBD2. V lost 2 bases, J lost 1 base, and 12 bases stayed unmatched. Germline V CDR1 and CDR2: SGHRS, YFSETQ. This CDR3 spans 20 amino acids. The CDR3 loop reads CASSFWKTSGGAFGTDTQYF. CDR3 nucleotide sequence: TGCGCCAGCAGCTTCTGGAAGACTAGCGGGGGGGCCTTTGGCACAGATACGCAGTATTTT.

The chain recombines TRBV15 with TRBJ1-6, with 8 positions matching TRBD1. Per the germline V gene, CDR1 is LNHNV and CDR2 is YYDKDF (reference sequence). Trimming at V came to 2 bases and at J to 0 bases, leaving 12 bases not matched to a gene. The CDR3 length is 20 residues. The chain's CDR3 is CATSRTIGTGLISYNSPLHF. The CDR3 nucleotides are TGTGCCACCAGCAGAACTATTGGGACAGGCCTCATCTCCTATAATTCACCCCTCCACTTT.

This clone was detected only a few times. V and J are TRBV6-5 and TRBJ1-6; D gene ambiguous. V lost 7 bases and J lost 1, with 11 bases in between. The CDR3 runs to 15 residues. Germline assignment: CDR1 MNHEY and CDR2 SVGAGI. The CDR3 nucleotides are TGTGCCAGCACCCGAGCGAGGTCCTATAATTCACCCCTCCACTTT. Encoded protein: CASTRARSYNSPLHF.

The chain recombines TRBV7-9 with TRBJ1-1, with 7 bases matching TRBD1. CDR1 and CDR2 (germline): SEHNR, FQNEAQ (reference sequence). The V segment lost 5 bases and the J segment 6 bases; nucleotides outside the gene matches: 9. The CDR3 loop spans 14 amino acids. CDR3 in amino acids: CASSASGTESEAFF. The CDR3 DNA reads as TGTGCCAGCAGCGCCTCCGGGACAGAGTCTGAAGCTTTCTTT. The complete variable domain, with remaining parts taken from reference TRBV7-9 and TRBJ1-1, reads DTGVSQNPRHKITKRGQNVTFRCDPISEHNRLYWYRQTLGQGPEFLTYFQNEAQLEKSRLLSDRFSAERPKGSFSTLEIQRTEQGDSAMYLCASSASGTESEAFFGQGTRLTVV.

This sequence joins TRBV6-4 and TRBJ2-3, with D unresolved. The CDR3 is 13 residues long. With 4 bases removed from V and 1 base from J, the gap between germline ends came to 6 bases. Germline V gene lookup returns CDR1 MRHNA and CDR2 SNTAGT. Here the CDR3 reads CASSGVGTDTQYF. Written as DNA, the CDR3 is TGTGCCAGCAGTGGAGTAGGCACAGATACGCAGTATTTT.

The genes are TRBV18 and TRBJ2-3; 12 bases agree with TRBD2. J lost 0 bases, V lost 3 bases, and 4 bases had no gene match. Germline-derived CDR1 and CDR2 are KGHSH and LQKENI. The CDR3 contains 17 residues. CDR3 in amino acids: CASSPLTSGSSTDTQYF. DNA for the CDR3: TGTGCCAGCTCACCCCTGACTAGCGGGAGTAGCACAGATACGCAGTATTTT.

The chain carries TRBV2 and TRBJ2-3; weak D call: TRBD2 (5 bases). Trimming removed 8 bases at V and 2 bases at J, with 8 bases between. Germline V gene data show CDR1 as SNHLY and CDR2 as FYNNEI. The CDR3 is 12 residues long. The CDR3 is CASSGSTDTQYF. The CDR3 region has the DNA TGTGCCAGCTCGGGGTCCACAGATACGCAGTATTTT. The full variable domain, completed using reference TRBV2 and TRBJ2-3, is EPEVTQTPSHQVTQMGQEVILRCVPISNHLYFYWYRQILGQKVEFLVSFYNNEISEKSEIFDDQFSVERPDGSNFTLKIRSTKLEDSAMYFCASSGSTDTQYFGPGTRLTVL.

The CDR3 nucleotides read TGTGCCAGCAGCCCAGCCAGGCCCTATGGCTACACCTTC. Its translation is CASSPARPYGYTF. V is TRBV27 and J is TRBJ1-2; D unclear. The length of the CDR3 is 13 residues. Deletions cut 6 bases from V and 4 bases from J, with 12 bases between. From germline, CDR1 is MNHEY and CDR2 SMNVEV (reference sequence).